The T cell receptor beta chain described here comes from a study of Graves' ophthalmopathy and Graves' hyperthyroidism. TCR beta CDR3 regions were amplified from RNA transcripts. After a first-round RT-PCR with HTBI primers, a second-round multiplex PCR was run. TCRdb recomputed calls from the multiplex PCR reads with MiXCR, one row per CDR3 protein. The sample consists of 350,000 to 400,000 distinct CDR3 sequences, 15% to 19% of them appearing once. This clonotype was seen many times. A read error may account for a junction end that differs from germline. There are 15 residues in the CDR3. Germline V CDR1 and CDR2: MNHEY, SMNVEV (reference sequence). A volume of 10 ml of fresh peripheral blood supplied the PBMCs.

Sequencing used peripheral blood. The receptor comes from a young woman with stable Graves' hyperthyroidism. The chain uses TRBV27 and TRBJ1-6; the match to TRBD1 covers 9 bases. CDR3 in DNA: TGTACCAGCACCCAGACAGGGGGGTATAATTCACCCCTCCACTTT. Its translation: CTSTQTGGYNSPLHF.